A single sample gave rise to the 25 T cell receptor beta chains below, sequenced in a study of CD8 T cells in ankylosing spondylitis. No cognate antigen is known for these TCRs. TCRdb analysed the 5' RACE reads with MiXCR anew, one entry per CDR3 protein. This sample yields more than 500,000 distinct CDR3 sequences, of which roughly 5.3% are seen a single time; approximately 3.5% belongs to the top ten. The study, taken as a whole, reports: A TCR beta motif of about eight highly homologous variants appeared characteristic of ankylosing spondylitis blood.

Sequencing used blood, either unsorted or a sorted T cell fraction (not recorded which). The receptors here all came from a male donor with ankylosing spondylitis.

The chain couples TRBV18 to TRBJ2-1, with D hard to call. V lost 8 bases and J lost 0, with 8 bases in between. The CDR3 is made up of 13 amino acids. Germline V gene data show CDR1 as KGHSH and CDR2 as LQKENI. CDR3 amino acids: CASHGSSYNEQFF. Here the CDR3 DNA reads TGTGCCAGCCACGGCAGCTCCTACAATGAGCAGTTCTTC.

This clonotype was observed many times. For the CDR3, the DNA is TGTGCCAGCACCCCCTCTTCAGGGGGCTCCAAAAACATTCAGTACTTC. Translating it yields CASTPSSGGSKNIQYF. The chain employs TRBV12-3 or TRBV12-4 and TRBJ2-4; 8 positions agree with TRBD1. With 7 bases clipped from V and 2 bases from J, the junction kept 10 bases outside the gene matches. This CDR3 spans 16 amino acids.

This clonotype has at least ten counts. CDR3 sequence (DNA): TGCGCCAGCAGCCAAGACGAATCCTGGTATGAGACGAACACCGGGGAGCTGTTTTTT. Its protein product is CASSQDESWYETNTGELFF. The chain combines TRBV4-3 with TRBJ2-2, with D hard to call. The CDR3 runs to 19 residues. Trimming took 0 bases from V and 0 from J, leaving 17 bases between them. CDR1 LGHNA and CDR2 YSLEER come from the germline V gene.

The J gene is TRBJ2-3, the V gene TRBV29-1; 11 nucleotides agree with TRBD1. Germline V lookup: CDR1 SQVTM, CDR2 ANQGSEA. The trim removed 7 bases at V and 6 bases at J, leaving 12 bases unmatched. The CDR3 extends over 15 amino acids. The CDR3 here is CSAGAGTGGIDTQYF. CDR3 coding DNA: TGCAGCGCTGGCGCCGGGACAGGGGGTATTGATACGCAGTATTTT.

The rearrangement links TRBV5-1 to TRBJ2-4; tentatively, D is TRBD1 or TRBD2 (5 bases each). Per germline, CDR1 SGHRS and CDR2 YFSETQ. The CDR3 consists of 19 residues. V shed 4 bases and J shed 1 base, with 24 bases lying between them. CDR3 sequence (DNA): TGCGCCAGCAGCCTAGGTGGGGACCTAAGGGACCTTGCCAAAAACATTCAGTACTTC. Translation gives CASSLGGDLRDLAKNIQYF.

The rearrangement uses TRBV7-9 and TRBJ2-1, with D uncertain. The germline V and J ends were trimmed by 8 bases and 7 bases, with 6 bases remaining between them. The V gene's germline CDR1 is SEHNR and CDR2 FQNEAQ (reference sequence). The CDR3 totals 10 residues. DNA of the CDR3: TGTGCCAGCGGGGTGAATGAGCAGTTCTTC. As protein: CASGVNEQFF. The full variable domain, rest sourced from reference TRBV7-9 and TRBJ2-1, is DTGVSQNPRHKITKRGQNVTFRCDPISEHNRLYWYRQTLGQGPEFLTYFQNEAQLEKSRLLSDRFSAERPKGSFSTLEIQRTEQGDSAMYLCASGVNEQFFGPGTRLTVL.

In this sample, this clonotype turned up many times. J is TRBJ1-3 and V is TRBV7-2; D remains unclear. Germline V gene data show CDR1 as SGHTA and CDR2 as FQGNSA. Trimming took 3 bases from V and 4 from J, leaving 10 bases between them. The length of the CDR3 is 14 residues. In DNA, the CDR3 is TGTGCCAGCAGCTTCGAGTCTCCGGGAAACACCATATATTTT. This gives the protein CASSFESPGNTIYF.

This clonotype was seen many times. The chain is built from TRBV10-3 and TRBJ2-1; D gene ambiguous. V was pared by 0 bases and J by 4 bases, with 7 bases between. This CDR3 is built from 14 residues. The germline V gene has CDR1 ENHRY and CDR2 SYGVKD. The CDR3 here is CAISESTNYNEQFF. CDR3 sequence (DNA): TGTGCCATCAGTGAGTCGACAAATTACAATGAGCAGTTCTTC.

The genes are TRBV3-1 and TRBJ1-1; no clear D gene. The V end was cut by 2 bases, the J end by 9 bases, with 10 bases between. The V gene's germline CDR1 is LGHDT and CDR2 YNNKEL (reference sequence). CDR3 size: 12 residues. CDR3: CASSQNLQKAFF. For the CDR3, the DNA is TGTGCCAGCAGCCAAAACCTCCAGAAAGCTTTCTTT.

This clonotype has a count of ten or more. The rearrangement joins TRBV20-1 to TRBJ2-5; weak D call: TRBD2 (7 bases). The germline V gene has CDR1 DFQATT and CDR2 SNEGSKA (reference sequence). The CDR3 extends over 14 amino acids. V gave up 0 bases and J gave up 5 bases, with 13 bases separating them. CDR3 nucleotide sequence: TGCAGTGCTAGAGATGGTCGGGGGGCGGAGACCCAGTACTTC. Protein sequence: CSARDGRGAETQYF.

This clonotype was counted ten times or more. The chain recombines TRBV12-3 or TRBV12-4 with TRBJ2-3; 10 nucleotides line up with TRBD2. V was pared by 5 bases and J by 2 bases, with 7 bases of the junction left unmatched. There are 16 residues in the CDR3. This CDR3 is CASSPQLAGTTDTQYF. CDR3 DNA: TGTGCCAGCAGTCCTCAACTAGCGGGGACCACAGATACGCAGTATTTT.

In this sample, this clonotype turned up many times. The chain joins TRBV28 to TRBJ1-3; 7 positions match TRBD1. Unmatched junction bases numbered 3, after V lost 4 bases and J lost 0 bases. Per the germline V gene, CDR1 is MDHEN and CDR2 is SYDVKM. The CDR3 covers 15 residues. The CDR3 sequence: CASSSPGGSGNTIYF. As DNA, the CDR3 is TGTGCCAGCAGTTCCCCAGGGGGCTCTGGAAACACCATATATTTT.

This clonotype was seen only a few times. The chain links TRBV20-1 to TRBJ2-3, with D unclear. V lost 4 bases, J lost 0 bases, and 5 bases lay in between. CDR1 and CDR2 (germline): DFQATT, SNEGSKA (reference sequence). This CDR3 comprises 12 residues. CDR3 in DNA: TGCAGTGCTACGGCCAGCACAGATACGCAGTATTTT. It specifies CSATASTDTQYF.

This clonotype was recorded many times. The gene calls are TRBV10-3 and TRBJ2-4; 7 bases are a match to TRBD1. The CDR3 contains 19 residues. Germline V CDR1 and CDR2: ENHRY, SYGVKD. V was pared by 4 bases and J by 0 bases, with 15 bases of the junction left unmatched. For the CDR3, the DNA is TGTGCCATCAGTGGTTCGGACAGGAACTCGCCTCTAGCCAAAAACATTCAGTACTTC. Its translation: CAISGSDRNSPLAKNIQYF.

This clonotype was seen a few times. The genes are TRBV6-5 and TRBJ2-7; D gene uncertain. Per the germline V gene, CDR1 is MNHEY and CDR2 is SVGAGI. The length of the CDR3 is 12 residues. V was clipped by 6 bases and J by 7 bases, with 13 bases between them. The DNA of the CDR3 is TGTGCCAGCAGAGGGCCCCTGGGGGAGCAGTACTTC. Translating it yields CASRGPLGEQYF.

This clonotype was seen many times. The CDR3 is CASSYRAGVLDEQFF. The CDR3 DNA reads TGTGCCAGCAGTTATAGGGCAGGGGTTTTAGATGAGCAGTTCTTC. V and J are TRBV6-5 and TRBJ2-1; D may be TRBD1 (6 bases). The CDR3 sequence is 15 residues long. CDR1 is MNHEY, CDR2 SVGAGI, per germline. The V gene lost 3 bases and the J gene lost 8 bases, with 17 bases spanning the gap.

At least ten counts were recorded for this clonotype. The rearrangement uses TRBV7-2 and TRBJ2-7; D gene ambiguous. CDR1 is SGHTA, CDR2 FQGNSA, per germline. The V end was cut by 0 bases, the J end by 3 bases, with 3 bases between. The CDR3 sequence is 12 residues long. Here the CDR3 reads CASSLADYEQYF. CDR3 in DNA: TGTGCCAGCAGCTTAGCGGACTACGAGCAGTACTTC.

This clonotype was seen repeatedly, ten times or more. This chain links TRBV27 with TRBJ2-7; D is perhaps TRBD1 (5 bases). Germline V gene sequence: CDR1 MNHEY, CDR2 SMNVEV (reference sequence). This CDR3 comprises 14 residues. Trimming left V 1 base short and J 0 bases short, with 7 bases between. The CDR3 region has the DNA TGTGCCAGCAGTTTATACAGGAGCTCCTACGAGCAGTACTTC. Residues: CASSLYRSSYEQYF.

This clonotype was observed many times. The CDR3 loop reads CSASLPSGGRSSYEQYF. In DNA form, the CDR3 reads TGCAGTGCTAGTCTGCCTAGCGGGGGAAGGAGCTCCTACGAGCAGTACTTC. This chain links TRBV20-1 with TRBJ2-7; 10 positions match TRBD2. The ends lost 3 bases at V and 0 bases at J; junction bases unmatched: 11. Germline V CDR1 and CDR2: DFQATT, SNEGSKA (reference sequence). The CDR3 length is 17 residues.

This clonotype was counted at least ten times. The V gene is TRBV6-1, the J gene TRBJ1-3; D uncertain. V was clipped by 0 bases and J by 3 bases, with 18 bases between them. Germline CDR1 is MNHNS and CDR2 is SASEGT. The CDR3 contains 18 residues. CDR3 protein: CASSEATGRGIYGNTIYF. CDR3 nucleotides: TGTGCCAGCAGTGAAGCTACGGGTCGCGGTATATATGGAAACACCATATATTTT.

This clonotype was seen repeatedly, ten times or more. This chain uses TRBV3-1 with TRBJ2-1; 10 positions match TRBD1. The CDR3 runs to 16 residues. CDR1 LGHDT and CDR2 YNNKEL come from the germline V gene (reference sequence). The ends lost 4 bases at V and 7 bases at J; junction bases unmatched: 10. CDR3 sequence reads: CASSLRQGALWNEQFF. The CDR3 region has the DNA TGTGCCAGCAGCCTCCGACAGGGGGCTTTGTGGAATGAGCAGTTCTTC.

This clonotype was seen only a few times. V usage is TRBV5-1 and J usage is TRBJ2-4; TRBD1 agrees at 7 bases. This CDR3 is 15 amino acids long. The germline gives CDR1 SGHRS, CDR2 YFSETQ. J gave up 8 bases and V 2 bases, and 10 bases lay outside the gene matches. The CDR3 region has the DNA TGCGCCAGCAGCTTAATACAGGGGAAAGAGGACATTCAGTACTTC. Protein sequence: CASSLIQGKEDIQYF. The complete variable domain, with remaining parts taken from reference TRBV5-1 and TRBJ2-4, reads KAGVTQTPRYLIKTRGQQVTLSCSPISGHRSVSWYQQTPGQGLQFLFEYFSETQRNKGNFPGRFSGRQFSNSRSEMNVSTLELGDSALYLCASSLIQGKEDIQYFGAGTRLSVL.

This clonotype has a count of ten or more. The chain has TRBV27 and TRBJ1-2; D perhaps matches TRBD1 (5 bases). Germline V gene sequence: CDR1 MNHEY, CDR2 SMNVEV (reference sequence). Trimming stripped 6 bases from V and 5 bases from J, with 16 bases between. CDR3 length: 14 amino acids. In DNA, the CDR3 is TGTGCCAGCAGCGTCCGGGACGGACGGTATGGCTACACCTTC. Amino acids: CASSVRDGRYGYTF.

The table lists this clonotype with many counts. This chain connects TRBV7-9 to TRBJ1-2; tentative D call: TRBD1 (6 bases). The CDR3 covers 13 residues. Germline CDR1 reads SEHNR; CDR2 reads FQNEAQ (reference sequence). V was pared by 5 bases and J by 2 bases, with 9 bases between. The CDR3: CASSQDRNYGYTF. The CDR3 region has the DNA TGTGCCAGCAGCCAGGACAGAAACTATGGCTACACCTTC.

This clonotype has ten or more counts. The gene calls are TRBV29-1 and TRBJ2-7; D is uncertain. Germline CDR1 reads SQVTM; CDR2 reads ANQGSEA. The CDR3 has 15 residues. V shed 0 bases and J shed 3 bases, with 15 bases lying between them. The CDR3 reads CSVEEAPAVGYEQYF. The CDR3 DNA reads TGCAGCGTTGAAGAAGCCCCGGCGGTCGGCTACGAGCAGTACTTC.